This T cell receptor (beta chain) was sequenced during a study of shared clonotypes between healthy human individuals. Study-wide points: Clonotypes which were not shared had lower generation probabilities than clonotypes that all four donors shared.

The CDR3 runs 14 residues. Germline trimming cut 10 bases from V and 0 bases from J; bases unmatched to any gene: 8. Germline V gene sequence: CDR1 LNHDA, CDR2 SQIVND (reference sequence). TCRdb's copy holds only in-frame clones and misses some; the assay was immunoSEQ multiplex PCR. The sample records around 700,000 clones, 72% being singletons. In regard to this clone: Its specificity is not known.

The chain links TRBV19 to TRBJ2-7, with TRBD1 matching over 8 bases. The specimen sequenced was memory CD4+ T cells sorted from blood. Subset here: CD45RA-negative fraction. The TCR sequence derives from a woman in her 30s in good health. The CDR3 sequence is CATATGTGSYEQYF. The CDR3 DNA sequence: TGTGCCACCGCTACCGGGACAGGCTCCTACGAGCAGTACTTC.